The rows below give T cell receptor beta chains drawn from one sample of a study of blood T cell repertoires in COVID-19. Assay used: immunoSEQ multiplex PCR; TCRdb lists only in-frame clones, some missing. Of fewer than 350,000 clones listed, 75% to 95% were seen once; the top ten hold 2.8%. Sequenced: PBMCs or T cells enriched from blood (not recorded which). Source of these receptors: a man aged 40-55 years who had been exposed to COVID-19. Both conserved end residues are part of each CDR3. D genes are given only for firm matches.

TRBJ1-6	NA	TRBV7-9	CASSLEVDYSPLHF
TRBJ1-1	TRBD1	TRBV5-4	CASSPQGARSTEAFF
TRBJ1-2	NA	TRBV2	CASSELGADGYTF
TRBJ1-6	TRBD1	TRBV27	CASRQGQGATPLHF
TRBJ2-2	NA	TRBV28	CASSLTEPGELFF
TRBJ1-5	TRBD1	TRBV28	CATGQGKNQPQHF
TRBJ1-5	NA	TRBV7-2	CASSLYGESQPQHF
TRBJ1-1	NA	TRBV5-4	CASSLWQFEAFF
TRBJ1-4	NA	TRBV6-5	CASSPRDTNEKLFF
TRBJ2-1	TRBD1	TRBV29-1	CSVPGQGYYNEQFF
TRBJ1-5	NA	TRBV27	CASRTLANSNQPQHF
TRBJ1-1	NA	TRBV29-1	CSATTPSGTEAFF
TRBJ2-6	NA	TRBV23-1	CASSQGTRILLSGANVLTF
TRBJ2-7	NA	TRBV5-1	CASSLLQTYEQYF
TRBJ1-3	NA	TRBV5-1	CASSLGHRNTIYF
TRBJ2-1	NA	TRBV9	CASSVGGGAYLQNNEQFF
TRBJ1-5	NA	TRBV2	CASSRDSNQPQHF
TRBJ2-7	TRBD2	TRBV5-4	CASSLGLANEQYF
TRBJ2-2	NA	TRBV13	CASSNRASGELFF
TRBJ2-5	TRBD1	TRBV24-1	CATSDPRGTQGETQYF
TRBJ1-3	TRBD1	TRBV28	CASSLGGTASNTIYF
TRBJ2-7	TRBD1	TRBV28	CASSPSGQVSEQYF
TRBJ2-7	TRBD2	TRBV5-6	CASSRTSGDYEQYF
TRBJ2-3	TRBD2	TRBV28	CASSLVAGGTDTQYF
TRBJ2-1	NA	TRBV29-1	CSVPTGRERQFF
TRBJ2-4	NA	TRBV5-1	CASSLGSGVRELAKNIQYF